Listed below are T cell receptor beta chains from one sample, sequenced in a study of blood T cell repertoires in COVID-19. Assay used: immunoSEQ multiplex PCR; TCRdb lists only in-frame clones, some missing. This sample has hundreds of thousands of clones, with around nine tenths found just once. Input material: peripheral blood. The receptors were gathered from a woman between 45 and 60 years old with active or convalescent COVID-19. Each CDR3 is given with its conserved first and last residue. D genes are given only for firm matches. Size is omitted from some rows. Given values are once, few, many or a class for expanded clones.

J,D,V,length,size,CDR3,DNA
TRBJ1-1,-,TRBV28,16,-,CASSSTVAGIDTEAFF,TGTGCCAGCAGTTCCACCGTGGCAGGGATAGACACTGAAGCTTTCTTT
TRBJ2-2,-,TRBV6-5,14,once,CASSRQTNTGELFF,TGTGCCAGCAGTCGACAGACGAACACCGGGGAGCTGTTTTTT
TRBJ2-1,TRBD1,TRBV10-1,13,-,CASPPDREDEQFF,TGCGCCAGCCCCCCCGACAGGGAAGATGAGCAGTTCTTC
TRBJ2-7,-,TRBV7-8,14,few,CASSLDPGGNEQYF,TGTGCCAGCAGCTTAGACCCAGGGGGGAACGAGCAGTACTTC
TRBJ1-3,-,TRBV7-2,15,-,CASSWRGSSGNTIYF,TGTGCCAGCAGCTGGAGGGGATCTTCTGGAAACACCATATATTTT
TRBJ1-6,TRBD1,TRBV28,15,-,CASSTGQGNVSPLHF,TGTGCCAGCAGTACGGGACAGGGGAATGTTTCACCCCTCCACTTT
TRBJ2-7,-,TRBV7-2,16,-,CASSLGRDHGRGMQYF,TGTGCCAGCAGCTTAGGACGAGACCACGGCCGAGGGATGCAGTACTTC
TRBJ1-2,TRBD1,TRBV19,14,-,CASRTGAGPGGYTF,TGTGCCAGTCGTACAGGGGCGGGCCCGGGGGGCTACACCTTC
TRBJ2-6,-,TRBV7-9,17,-,CASTPPGHVTGANVLTF,TGTGCCAGCACCCCACCAGGACACGTAACTGGGGCCAACGTCCTGACTTTC
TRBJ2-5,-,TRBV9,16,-,CASSVWGLRRGETQYF,TGTGCCAGCAGCGTATGGGGACTCCGGAGGGGCGAGACCCAGTACTTC
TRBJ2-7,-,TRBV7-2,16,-,CASSSWGGKGSYEQYF,TGTGCCAGCAGCTCGTGGGGGGGCAAAGGGTCCTACGAGCAGTACTTC